This is a list of T cell receptor beta chains from one sample in a study of T-cell memory formation after mild COVID-19. Each CDR3 protein is one row after TCRdb ran MiXCR on the 5' RACE reads. The repertoire consists of more than 250,000 distinct CDR3 sequences, with approximately 18% occurring once and the leading ten covering 23%. What was sequenced was PBMCs or a T cell subset sorted from them (not recorded which). The receptors derive from a man aged 18 to 35 who had mild COVID-19 (a few samples of this study predate the infection). Cell type and time point are not known. CDR3s leave out the opening cysteine and the closing phenylalanine or tryptophan. Clone size, where shown, is once, few, many, or a class for clones that have expanded.

j_gene: TRBJ1-1; v_gene: TRBV7-9; abundance: -; CDR3aa: ASSSLPPGTGSTEAF
j_gene: TRBJ2-1; v_gene: TRBV7-2; abundance: few; CDR3aa: ASSLVGQGVEQF
j_gene: TRBJ2-3; v_gene: TRBV5-5; abundance: few; CDR3aa: ASSLETGWGDTQY
j_gene: TRBJ2-2; v_gene: TRBV28; abundance: few; CDR3aa: ASRAGGLNTGELF
j_gene: TRBJ1-5; v_gene: TRBV7-9; abundance: -; CDR3aa: ASSESWGNQPQH
j_gene: TRBJ1-6; v_gene: TRBV28; abundance: few; CDR3aa: ASSLTVGVYNSPLH
j_gene: TRBJ1-2; v_gene: TRBV6-5; abundance: -; CDR3aa: ATGTANGYT
j_gene: TRBJ2-7; v_gene: TRBV7-2; abundance: few; CDR3aa: ASSLGQNSYEQY
j_gene: TRBJ2-5; v_gene: TRBV6-5; abundance: -; CDR3aa: ASRRTSGTGVQETQY
j_gene: TRBJ1-2; v_gene: TRBV10-3; abundance: many; CDR3aa: AISVGGSYGYT
j_gene: TRBJ2-3; v_gene: TRBV11-2; abundance: -; CDR3aa: ASSLNPRGDTQY
j_gene: TRBJ1-2; v_gene: TRBV7-2; abundance: -; CDR3aa: ASSLAFKLKRGQGSGYGYT
j_gene: TRBJ2-1; v_gene: TRBV27; abundance: -; CDR3aa: ASTLRDNSPYNEQF
j_gene: TRBJ1-5; v_gene: TRBV10-3; abundance: -; CDR3aa: AISAGSQPQH
j_gene: TRBJ2-1; v_gene: TRBV5-5; abundance: many; CDR3aa: ASSWFTGDNEQF
j_gene: TRBJ2-2; v_gene: TRBV4-2; abundance: few; CDR3aa: ASSQDPGTGELF
j_gene: TRBJ2-5; v_gene: TRBV7-9; abundance: -; CDR3aa: ASVADRQETQY
j_gene: TRBJ2-2; v_gene: TRBV5-1; abundance: few; CDR3aa: ASSSGTGVTGELF
j_gene: TRBJ2-5; v_gene: TRBV3-1; abundance: many; CDR3aa: ASSQDGYQETQY
j_gene: TRBJ2-5; v_gene: TRBV6-2/TRBV6-3; abundance: -; CDR3aa: ASRSTGHETQY
j_gene: TRBJ1-6; v_gene: TRBV4-2; abundance: -; CDR3aa: ASSRTGNSPLH
j_gene: TRBJ2-5; v_gene: TRBV7-2; abundance: once; CDR3aa: ASSPMRETQY
j_gene: TRBJ1-3; v_gene: TRBV30; abundance: -; CDR3aa: AWSRENTIY
j_gene: TRBJ1-5; v_gene: TRBV4-1; abundance: many; CDR3aa: ASSQVGGPQH
j_gene: TRBJ2-5; v_gene: TRBV12-3/TRBV12-4; abundance: few; CDR3aa: ASSLSQRGGRETQY
j_gene: TRBJ2-3; v_gene: TRBV11-3; abundance: -; CDR3aa: ASSRGGQADTQY
j_gene: TRBJ1-4; v_gene: TRBV20-1; abundance: few; CDR3aa: SADPTNEKLF